Below are 21 T cell receptor beta chains sequenced from a single sample in a study of human T cells and chemical hapten exposure. One entry per CDR3 protein results from TCRdb running MiXCR on the 5' RACE reads. The sample records 65,000 to 90,000 distinct CDR3 sequences, roughly 15% being singletons. Unfractionated whole blood served as the source for total RNA extraction. These receptors were collected from a female donor in good health.

In its sample, this clonotype was seen a few times. V is TRBV2 and J is TRBJ1-4, with D possibly being TRBD1 (6 bases). The CDR3 extends over 13 amino acids. The germline gives CDR1 SNHLY, CDR2 FYNNEI. The V gene lost 4 bases and the J gene lost 11 bases, with 14 bases spanning the gap. The CDR3 sequence: CASSARGSRKLFF. CDR3 bases: TGTGCCAGCAGTGCCAGGGGAAGTAGGAAACTGTTTTTT.

The CDR3 is CSARRGADEKLFF. CDR3 coding DNA: TGCAGTGCTAGGAGGGGCGCGGATGAAAAACTGTTTTTT. The V and J genes are TRBV20-1 and TRBJ1-4; the D gene is possibly TRBD1 (5 bases). The germline V gene encodes CDR1 DFQATT and CDR2 SNEGSKA (reference sequence). The germline V and J ends were trimmed by 3 bases and 6 bases, with 11 bases remaining between them. The CDR3 contains 13 residues.

The chain has TRBV12-3 or TRBV12-4 and TRBJ1-2; no clear D. The CDR3 is made up of 14 amino acids. V was trimmed by 2 bases and J by 2 bases, leaving 9 bases between them. The CDR3 DNA reads TGTGCCAGCAGTTTAACTGGAGCCAACTATGGCTACACCTTC. Translating it yields CASSLTGANYGYTF.

The V gene is TRBV28, the J gene TRBJ2-1; D may match TRBD1 or TRBD2 (5 bases each). Germline values: CDR1 MDHEN, CDR2 SYDVKM. The length of the CDR3 is 17 residues. V lost 5 bases and J 0 bases, leaving 17 bases between the germline ends. CDR3 loop: CASSLGTGRSSYNEQFF. The CDR3 DNA sequence: TGTGCCAGCAGTCTAGGAACGGGACGGAGCTCCTACAATGAGCAGTTCTTC.

This clonotype was detected only a few times. This chain uses TRBV20-1 with TRBJ1-1; the D gene is possibly TRBD1 (6 bases). Trimming removed 5 bases from V and 4 bases from J, with 14 bases in between. This CDR3 is 13 amino acids long. From germline, CDR1 is DFQATT and CDR2 SNEGSKA (reference sequence). CDR3 residues: CSAPRGAGTEAFF. The CDR3 DNA sequence: TGCAGTGCTCCCCGGGGGGCAGGCACTGAAGCTTTCTTT.

This clonotype was detected a few times. The chain is built from TRBV6-5 and TRBJ1-2; 12 bases line up with TRBD1. The CDR3 runs 14 residues. V was pared by 6 bases and J by 6 bases, with 5 bases of the junction left unmatched. Germline assignment: CDR1 MNHEY and CDR2 SVGAGI. The CDR3, as DNA: TGTGCCAGCAGCAGGGGACAGGGGGCGAATGGCTACACCTTC. Translating it yields CASSRGQGANGYTF.

This chain connects TRBV12-3 or TRBV12-4 to TRBJ2-1; tentative D call: TRBD2 (5 bases). Between the trimmed V and J ends, which lost 5 bases and 2 bases, there was a span of 13 bases. The CDR3 has 15 amino acids. CDR3 protein: CASSLRGGPYNEQFF. CDR3 in DNA: TGTGCCAGCAGTCTCCGGGGTGGTCCCTACAATGAGCAGTTCTTC.

V and J are TRBV28 and TRBJ2-7, with D possibly TRBD2 on 6 matching bases. Germline lookup yields CDR1 MDHEN and CDR2 SYDVKM. The CDR3 has 16 amino acids. Trimming shortened V by 1 base and J by 2 bases, and 15 bases separated the two germline ends. The CDR3 bases are TGTGCCAGCAGTTTATCCCTTGGTAGCGGAACCTACGAGCAGTACTTC. It translates to CASSLSLGSGTYEQYF.

The chain has TRBV7-2 and TRBJ1-2; D perhaps matches TRBD1 (5 bases). The V end was cut by 0 bases, the J end by 2 bases, with 13 bases between. The CDR3 has 16 residues. CDR1 and CDR2 (germline): SGHTA, FQGNSA. The CDR3 DNA reads as TGTGCCAGCAGCTTAGCGCTAGGGACCTTCAACTATGGCTACACCTTC. It encodes CASSLALGTFNYGYTF.

There are a few counts of this clonotype. V and J are TRBV13 and TRBJ1-1, with D uncertain. This CDR3 is 12 amino acids long. Trimming took off 3 bases at V and 5 bases at J, with 7 bases between the two ends. CDR1 is PRHDT, CDR2 FYEKMQ, per germline (reference sequence). CDR3 DNA: TGTGCCAGCAGCTTCACGGAAACTGAAGCTTTCTTT. This codes for CASSFTETEAFF.

This clonotype was recorded once. V is TRBV5-4 and J is TRBJ1-1, with D perhaps TRBD1 (5 bases). V was shortened by 2 bases and J by 2 bases, with 16 bases between the two germline ends. In germline, CDR1 is SGHNT, CDR2 YYREEE (reference sequence). The CDR3 length is 16 residues. DNA of the CDR3: TGTGCCAGCAGCTTAATTGGAGGGGCCCCTAACACTGAAGCTTTCTTT. Its translation: CASSLIGGAPNTEAFF.

This clonotype has only a few counts. The chain links TRBV6-2 or TRBV6-3 to TRBJ1-2; D is uncertain. Germline assignment: CDR1 MNHEY and CDR2 SVGEGT. The CDR3 runs 14 residues. V lost 2 bases and J lost 0, with 7 bases in between. The CDR3 DNA reads TGTGCCAGCAGTTACAGTGGAGCTAACTATGGCTACACCTTC. Protein sequence: CASSYSGANYGYTF.

This sequence joins TRBV6-4 and TRBJ2-3, with TRBD2 as a possible D gene (6 bases). The CDR3 is 15 amino acids. The V and J ends lost 4 bases and 2 bases respectively, with 13 bases between them. Germline V lookup: CDR1 MRHNA, CDR2 SNTAGT. CDR3 in amino acids: CASSAKLADTDTQYF. The DNA of the CDR3 is TGTGCCAGCAGTGCCAAACTAGCCGACACAGATACGCAGTATTTT.

The chain employs TRBV10-3 and TRBJ2-3, with 9 positions matching TRBD2. The CDR3 is 14 amino acids. Germline V CDR1 and CDR2: ENHRY, SYGVKD. V lost 8 bases, J lost 5 bases, and 8 bases stayed unmatched. The CDR3 DNA reads TGTGCCATCGCGGGAGGGCAATCATTAGATACGCAGTATTTT. Translated: CAIAGGQSLDTQYF.

The chain combines TRBV6-5 with TRBJ2-5; D gene unclear. The CDR3 loop spans 12 amino acids. The V gene's germline CDR1 is MNHEY and CDR2 SVGAGI. Trimming took 0 bases from V and 6 from J, leaving 5 bases between them. CDR3 sequence reads: CASSYSGKTQYF. DNA of the CDR3: TGTGCCAGCAGTTACTCGGGGAAGACCCAGTACTTC.

This clonotype was seen more than once but under ten times. J is TRBJ1-1 and V is TRBV6-5, with D unresolved. CDR3 length equals 15 residues. Trimming removed 0 bases from V and 1 base from J, with 9 bases in between. Germline loops: CDR1 MNHEY, CDR2 SVGAGI. In DNA, the CDR3 is TGTGCCAGCAGTTACTCGACAAGAGCGAACACTGAAGCTTTCTTT. Translating gives CASSYSTRANTEAFF.

The chain is built from TRBV4-1 and TRBJ1-2; D gene unclear. Germline values: CDR1 MGHRA, CDR2 YSYEKL. The CDR3 runs 14 residues. Trimming took 5 bases from V and 2 from J, leaving 12 bases between them. The CDR3 sequence: CASSVVGENYGYTF. The CDR3 bases are TGCGCCAGCAGCGTGGTAGGAGAGAACTATGGCTACACCTTC.

Only a few counts were recorded for this clonotype. V usage is TRBV6-6 and J usage is TRBJ1-5, with D maybe TRBD1 (6 bases). There are 14 residues in the CDR3. CDR1 and CDR2 from the germline V gene are MNHNY and SVGAGI (reference sequence). With 3 bases removed from V and 7 bases from J, the gap between germline ends came to 13 bases. Written as DNA, the CDR3 is TGTGCCAGCAGTTATCAGGGGTTTCGGCAGCCCCAGCATTTT. It yields the protein CASSYQGFRQPQHF.

This clonotype has a handful of counts. The CDR3: CASRPGAWDTEAFF. CDR3 nucleotides: TGTGCCAGCAGGCCGGGGGCGTGGGACACTGAAGCTTTCTTT. This rearrangement joins TRBV11-2 to TRBJ1-1; D possibly corresponds to TRBD1 (6 bases). The CDR3 runs to 14 residues. Germline V CDR1 and CDR2: SGHAT, FQNNGV. V dropped 6 bases and J dropped 3 bases, with 14 bases sitting between them.

The rearrangement uses TRBV3-1 and TRBJ1-2, with D possibly matching TRBD1 (5 bases). Looked up from germline, CDR1 is LGHDT and CDR2 is YNNKEL (reference sequence). The CDR3 consists of 14 residues. The V and J ends lost 0 bases and 4 bases respectively, with 9 bases between them. The CDR3 sequence: CASSQEGVFYGYTF. The CDR3 bases are TGTGCCAGCAGCCAAGAAGGGGTTTTCTATGGCTACACCTTC.

This clonotype was counted between two and nine times. J is TRBJ2-3 and V is TRBV2, with a possible D match to TRBD2 (6 bases). Trimming removed 3 bases at V and 6 bases at J, with 13 bases between. This CDR3 region has 14 residues. Germline V CDR1 and CDR2: SNHLY, FYNNEI. This CDR3 is CASSDLTSGDTQYF. The CDR3, as DNA: TGTGCCAGCAGTGATTTAACGAGCGGGGATACGCAGTATTTT. Looking up the rest from reference TRBV2 and TRBJ2-3 gives the full variable domain: EPEVTQTPSHQVTQMGQEVILRCVPISNHLYFYWYRQILGQKVEFLVSFYNNEISEKSEIFDDQFSVERPDGSNFTLKIRSTKLEDSAMYFCASSDLTSGDTQYFGPGTRLTVL.